This T cell receptor (beta chain) is from a study of PD-1 blockade in classical Hodgkin lymphoma. About the research overall: Patients in the cohort were put on intravenous nivolumab, 3 mg/kg every 2 weeks.

This clone occurred once. Its antigen is still unknown. Time point given: cycle 4 day 1 (C4D1), after 6 weeks of nivolumab. All trial patients relapsed after autologous stem cell transplantation. Thawed PBMCs supplied CD8+ T cells via magnetic negative selection. Complete response, partial response or progressive disease made up the best responses. General study points: Factors driving the repertoire differences, possibly disease activity or prior therapy, remain undefined. CD8+ TCR diversity did not rise significantly by C4D1, unlike CD4+.

Deletions cut 1 base from V and 2 bases from J, with 9 bases between. The CDR3 contains 14 residues. CDR1 is SEHNR, CDR2 FQNEAQ, per germline (reference sequence). Produced via immunoSEQ multiplex PCR; TCRdb's table is partial and in-frame only. Counted here are more than 13,000 clones, approximately 91% occurring once; the ten biggest clones make up roughly 20%. This chain links TRBV7-9 with TRBJ2-7, with D perhaps being TRBD1 or TRBD2 (6 bases each). The TCR originated in a human donor with classical Hodgkin lymphoma. Sequenced material: CD8+ T cells from blood, taken before the fourth cycle of nivolumab. The CDR3 here is CASSLGGAAYEQYF. The DNA of the CDR3 is TGTGCCAGCAGCTTAGGGGGGGCCGCCTACGAGCAGTACTTC.